This T cell receptor beta chain derives from a study of cytomegalovirus exposure and HLA in healthy donors. Both 60 Vbeta primers and 13 Jbeta primers went into the PCR. Here immunoSEQ multiplex PCR was the method, and the copy in TCRdb shows in-frame clones only, minus some. Of around 150,000 clones in the sample, approximately 72% were seen once. V dropped 2 bases and J dropped 2 bases, with 11 bases sitting between them. Germline V gene sequence: CDR1 ENHRY, CDR2 SYGVKD. The CDR3 loop spans 15 amino acids. General observations from the study: Later on, an analysis tied 15,000 to 20,000 TCR beta sequences to HLA alleles at 0.05 false discovery rate.

Remarks on this clone: The antigen remains unidentified.

Sequencing was carried out using PBMCs. This clonotype originated in a woman between 55 and 75 years old in good health and CMV-seronegative. The chain recombines TRBV10-3 with TRBJ2-3; tentatively, D is TRBD1 (5 bases). CDR3 bases: TGTGCCATCAGTGAGGGGCAGGGAAACACAGATACGCAGTATTTT. It encodes CAISEGQGNTDTQYF.